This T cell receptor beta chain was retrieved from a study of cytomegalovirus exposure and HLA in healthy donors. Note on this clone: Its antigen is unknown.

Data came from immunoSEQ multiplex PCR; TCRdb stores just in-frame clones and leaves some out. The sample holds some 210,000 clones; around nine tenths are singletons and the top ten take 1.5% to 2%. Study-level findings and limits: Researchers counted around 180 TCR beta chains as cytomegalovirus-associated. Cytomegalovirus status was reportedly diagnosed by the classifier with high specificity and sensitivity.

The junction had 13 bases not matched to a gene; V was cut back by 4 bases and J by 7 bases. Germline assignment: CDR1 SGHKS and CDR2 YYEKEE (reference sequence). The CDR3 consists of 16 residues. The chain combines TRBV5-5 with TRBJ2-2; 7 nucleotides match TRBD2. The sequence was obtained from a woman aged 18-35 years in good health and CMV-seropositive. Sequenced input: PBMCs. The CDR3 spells CASSPLGRAGVGELFF. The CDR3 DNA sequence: TGTGCCAGCAGCCCCCTAGGGAGGGCCGGCGTCGGGGAGCTGTTTTTT.